This TCR beta chain comes out of a study of T cell responses to AZD1222 COVID-19 vaccine. The ends were cut back, 4 bases at V and 9 bases at J, with 17 bases in the middle. Looked up from germline, CDR1 is MRHNA and CDR2 is SNTAGT. The CDR3 runs 14 residues. Generated by immunoSEQ multiplex PCR, the TCRdb table keeps only in-frame clones and is missing some. The data show roughly 50,000 clones, with approximately 89% seen just once and approximately 5.3% held by the top ten. The chain has TRBV6-4 and TRBJ2-3; D may be TRBD2 (6 bases). This clonotype was sampled from an adult who received the AZD1222 COVID-19 vaccine. The sample was peripheral blood, taken 28 days after the second AZD1222 dose. The DNA of the CDR3 is TGTGCCAGCAGTGCGGGCGGGGCCCCCCCCACGCAGTATTTT. Protein product: CASSAGGAPPTQYF.